These T cell receptor beta chains were read from a single sample in a study of shared clonotypes between healthy human individuals. The table came from immunoSEQ multiplex PCR; TCRdb's copy has only in-frame clones and leaves some out. This repertoire shows 2 million to 3 million clones, over 85% found once; its top ten account for more than 0.35%. Sequenced sample: naive CD4+ T cells from PBMCs. The receptor source for this set is a man aged 18-30 years in good health. Some clones in this sample may be carry-over from other donors' samples. CDR3s include the opening cysteine and the closing phenylalanine or tryptophan. D genes are given only for firm matches. Some rows mark clone size as missing; the rest say once, few, many or name a class of expanded clone.

J | D | V | size | DNA | CDR3
TRBJ2-1 | TRBD1 | TRBV28 | - | TGTGCCAGCAGGGTGGGACAGCTGAGCTCCTACAATGAGCAGTTCTTC | CASRVGQLSSYNEQFF
TRBJ2-2 | - | TRBV9 | - | TGTGCCAGCAACCTGGGGGTAACGAACACCGGGGAGCTGTTTTTT | CASNLGVTNTGELFF
TRBJ1-1 | - | TRBV9 | - | TGTGCCAGCAGCGTAGGGGGGCAGAACACTGAAGCTTTCTTT | CASSVGGQNTEAFF
TRBJ2-7 | - | TRBV6-6 | - | TGTGCCAGCAGTTACTCGACAGGACAGTACGAGCAGTACTTC | CASSYSTGQYEQYF
TRBJ2-3 | - | TRBV5-1 | - | TGCGCCAGCAGCGCAAGACAAGCTAGCACAGATACGCAGTATTTT | CASSARQASTDTQYF
TRBJ2-3 | - | TRBV7-9 | - | TGTGCCAGCAGCCACAGGGTAGCTGGCACAGATACGCAGTATTTT | CASSHRVAGTDTQYF
TRBJ2-3 | - | TRBV19 | - | TGTGCCAGTAGTATGATATCTAGCGCTCGCACAGATACGCAGTATTTT | CASSMISSARTDTQYF
TRBJ2-5 | - | TRBV11-2 | - | TGTGCCAGCAGCTTAGGGTCAGGCGCCAGGCAGACCCAGTACTTC | CASSLGSGARQTQYF
TRBJ1-2 | TRBD1 | TRBV30 | few | TGTGCCTGGAGCCCCGGACAGGGGGATTATGGCTACACCTTC | CAWSPGQGDYGYTF
TRBJ2-5 | - | TRBV21-1 | - | TGTGCCAGCAGCAAAGTAAAAGAAACCCTCCGGGAGGCCGGGGAGACCCAGTACTTC | CASSKVKETLREAGETQYF
TRBJ2-7 | - | TRBV21-1 | - | TGTGCCACCGTACGTCAGGGGAGCTCCTACGAGCAGTACTTC | CATVRQGSSYEQYF
TRBJ2-2 | TRBD1 | TRBV29-1 | - | TGCAGCGTTGAAGTGGGGACAGGGGTGACCGGGGAGCTGTTTTTT | CSVEVGTGVTGELFF
TRBJ1-2 | TRBD1 | TRBV6-5 | once | TGTGCCAGCAGTTACTCGGGGCAGGGGGTGTTCTATGGCTACACCTTC | CASSYSGQGVFYGYTF
TRBJ2-7 | - | TRBV25-1 | - | TGTGCCAGCAGTTCACCATACTCGTACGAGCAGTACTTC | CASSSPYSYEQYF
TRBJ1-2 | - | TRBV6-5 | once | TGTGCCAGCAGCGACGAGAAGCATGGCTACACCTTC | CASSDEKHGYTF
TRBJ2-3 | TRBD2 | TRBV11-3 | - | TGTGCCAGCAGCTTAGGGCCCGGACTAGCGGTCACAGATACGCAGTATTTT | CASSLGPGLAVTDTQYF
TRBJ2-5 | TRBD2 | TRBV29-1 | - | TGCAGCGTCGGGGAGGGAGCCCTCCAAGAGACCCAGTACTTC | CSVGEGALQETQYF
TRBJ2-2 | TRBD2 | TRBV5-1 | - | TGCGCCAGCATTCTAGCGGGGGGCACCGGGGAGCTGTTTTTT | CASILAGGTGELFF
TRBJ2-7 | - | TRBV18 | - | TGTGCCAGCTCACGGGCGGCAGAATACGAGCAGTACTTC | CASSRAAEYEQYF
TRBJ2-2 | TRBD2 | TRBV5-4 | - | TGTGCCAGCAGCCCCGGGGGGGGCGAAAGTGGCGGGGAGCTGTTTTTT | CASSPGGGESGGELFF
TRBJ2-7 | - | TRBV5-1 | - | TGCGCCAGCAGCTTGGGAGGGACTTTATACGAGCAGTACTTC | CASSLGGTLYEQYF
TRBJ1-2 | TRBD1 | TRBV18 | - | TGTGCCAGCTCACCAAAGGGGGCAGGCTATGGCTACACCTTC | CASSPKGAGYGYTF
TRBJ2-7 | - | TRBV7-2 | - | TGTGCCAGCAGCTTACTCGGGGTACACGAGCAGTACTTC | CASSLLGVHEQYF
TRBJ2-1 | - | TRBV5-1 | - | TGCGCCAGCAGCTTAAGTGGGATTTCCTACAATGAGCAGTTCTTC | CASSLSGISYNEQFF
TRBJ2-5 | - | TRBV5-1 | - | TGCGCCAGCAGCTTGGGGGGGCTCTGGGCTCAAGAGACCCAGTACTTC | CASSLGGLWAQETQYF
TRBJ2-3 | TRBD1 | TRBV28 | - | TGTGCCAGCAGTTTAGCTGGCGCGACAGGGGCATCAGATACGCAGTATTTT | CASSLAGATGASDTQYF
TRBJ1-1 | - | TRBV11-1 | - | TGTGCCAGCAGCTCAGCGGGGGTCGGTAGTCCGGCTTTCTTT | CASSSAGVGSPAFF
TRBJ1-2 | TRBD1 | TRBV9 | - | TGTGCCAGCAGCGTGAGGGCCACGCTGGGACAGGGTAATGGCTACACCTTC | CASSVRATLGQGNGYTF
TRBJ1-2 | - | TRBV29-1 | - | TGCAGCGTTGAAGGGGGCTATGGCTACACCTTC | CSVEGGYGYTF
TRBJ1-4 | TRBD1 | TRBV27 | once | TGTGCCAGCAGTCCCGGACAGGGTAATGAAAAACTGTTTTTT | CASSPGQGNEKLFF
TRBJ1-5 | TRBD1 | TRBV19 | - | TGTGCCACTTCACCGGACAGGGATCAGCCCCAGCATTTT | CATSPDRDQPQHF
TRBJ1-1 | - | TRBV18 | - | TGTGCCAGCTCCCCCCGACCGCTCGTTGAAGCTTTCTTT | CASSPRPLVEAFF
TRBJ2-3 | - | TRBV28 | - | TGTGCCAGCAGCTACCTGGTGGATACGCAGTATTTT | CASSYLVDTQYF
TRBJ1-2 | - | TRBV5-1 | - | TGCGCCAGCAGCTTTGGTCTAGGTGGCGGCAGGAACTATGGCTACACCTTC | CASSFGLGGGRNYGYTF
TRBJ1-1 | - | TRBV5-1 | - | TGCGCCAGCAGCTCACGTATATTACAGGGCAACACTGAAGCTTTCTTT | CASSSRILQGNTEAFF
TRBJ2-7 | - | TRBV13 | - | TGTGCCAGCAGCTTAGGCCTAATGTACGAGCAGTACTTC | CASSLGLMYEQYF
TRBJ2-5 | - | TRBV7-9 | - | TGTGCCAGCAGCTTTTCGGGAGTAGAGACCCAGTACTTC | CASSFSGVETQYF
TRBJ2-3 | TRBD2 | TRBV9 | - | TGTGCCAGCAGCCCGGGACTAGCGGGGGCAGATACGCAGTATTTT | CASSPGLAGADTQYF
TRBJ1-5 | - | TRBV29-1 | - | TGCAGCGTTGCAGGGAGCAATCAGCCCCAGCATTTT | CSVAGSNQPQHF
TRBJ2-1 | TRBD2 | TRBV7-9 | - | TGTGCCAGCAGCCCGGGACTAGCGGGAGTGGTCAATGAGCAGTTCTTC | CASSPGLAGVVNEQFF
TRBJ1-1 | TRBD1 | TRBV11-3 | - | TGTGCCAGCAGCGCAAAATTCCGGGACAGGAACACTGAAGCTTTCTTT | CASSAKFRDRNTEAFF
TRBJ2-4 | TRBD2 | TRBV7-2 | - | TGTGCCAGCAGCTTAGGGGCGGGAGGCCGGGGAAACATTCAGTACTTC | CASSLGAGGRGNIQYF
TRBJ1-3 | - | TRBV29-1 | - | TGCAGCGTCGGACGACAGGATGGAAACACCATATATTTT | CSVGRQDGNTIYF
TRBJ2-7 | - | TRBV2 | - | TGTGCCAGCAGTGAAACTAACGAGCAGTACTTC | CASSETNEQYF
TRBJ2-7 | TRBD1 | TRBV27 | - | TGTGCCAGCAGTAAAACTGGACAGGGGCACTCCTACGAGCAGTACTTC | CASSKTGQGHSYEQYF
TRBJ2-1 | - | TRBV25-1 | - | TGTGCCAGCAATTGGGTTGGTTCGGATGAGCAGTTCTTC | CASNWVGSDEQFF
TRBJ1-2 | - | TRBV6-6 | once | TGTGCCAGCATGTCCAGGATCAACTATGGCTACACCTTC | CASMSRINYGYTF
TRBJ1-3 | TRBD1 | TRBV9 | - | TGTGCCAGCAGCGTGGGCGGGACAGGGCTAAACACCATATATTTT | CASSVGGTGLNTIYF